Included here is one TCR beta chain sequence, with context. Trimming took 3 bases from V and 0 from J, leaving 10 bases between them. This CDR3 has 15 residues. The germline CDR1 and CDR2 sequences are SGHNT and YYREEE (reference sequence). This specimen belongs to a study of T cell responses to AZD1222 COVID-19 vaccine. Profiled with immunoSEQ multiplex PCR; TCRdb holds only in-frame clones, not every one. The sample shows approximately 140,000 clones, under 95% of them seen only once. The sequencing used peripheral blood, collected on day 0 of AZD1222 vaccination. The sequence came from an adult in good health. V gene TRBV5-4 combines with J gene TRBJ2-1, with unresolved D. CDR3 in amino acids: CASSSGSTSYNEQFF. The CDR3 DNA sequence: TGTGCCAGCAGCTCTGGGTCCACCTCCTACAATGAGCAGTTCTTC.